The rows below give T cell receptor beta chains drawn from one sample of a study of response to subunit inactivated influenza vaccine. TCRdb re-called the RT-PCR reads with MiXCR, one entry per CDR3 protein. The sample yields more than 500,000 distinct CDR3 sequences, roughly 12% seen once. The sample was also reused in another study, on T cells expressing NK-cell markers.

The specimen comprised PBMCs from blood, sampled on the day of vaccination. These receptor sequences come from a man in his fifties who received an inactivated influenza vaccine. CDR3s include the opening cysteine and the closing phenylalanine or tryptophan. D genes are given only for firm matches. The size field is filled for only some rows; it gives once, few, many or a size class.

>many|TRBJ1-2|TRBV28|TRBD1
CASSLGQVSWGYTF
TGTGCCAGCAGTTTAGGACAGGTCTCGTGGGGCTACACCTTC
>few|TRBJ1-5|TRBV19|NA
CASSITDQPQHF
TGTGCCAGTAGTATAACGGATCAGCCCCAGCATTTT
>NA|TRBJ2-5|TRBV6-1|TRBD2
CASSLRFRFSGRAGETQYF
TGTGCCAGCAGTCTCCGCTTTAGGTTTAGCGGGAGGGCCGGGGAGACCCAGTACTTC
>many|TRBJ2-5|TRBV12-3/TRBV12-4|NA
CASSTGGIQETQYF
TGTGCCAGCAGTACCGGAGGGATTCAAGAGACCCAGTACTTC
>NA|TRBJ2-7|TRBV6-5|NA
CASSYRGAEQYF
TGTGCCAGCAGTTACCGAGGGGCCGAGCAGTACTTC
>NA|TRBJ1-5|TRBV20-1|NA
CSVWRRDQPQHF
TGCAGTGTTTGGAGACGGGATCAGCCCCAGCATTTT
>NA|TRBJ2-1|TRBV10-3|NA
CAIRTSLNEQFF
TGTGCCATCCGGACCAGCCTCAATGAGCAGTTCTTC
>NA|TRBJ2-7|TRBV7-6|TRBD1
CASSRRGQGDEQYF
TGTGCCAGCAGCCGGAGGGGACAGGGCGACGAGCAGTACTTC
>NA|TRBJ2-7|TRBV6-2/TRBV6-3|TRBD1
CASTPLGTGHFYEQYF
TGTGCCAGCACCCCGCTCGGGACAGGGCATTTCTACGAGCAGTACTTC
>few|TRBJ2-7|TRBV19|NA
CASSIREQSYEQYF
TGTGCCAGTAGTATCCGGGAGCAGTCCTACGAGCAGTACTTC
>many|TRBJ2-5|TRBV10-3|NA
CAISEGETQYF
TGTGCCATCAGTGAAGGGGAGACCCAGTACTTC
>many|TRBJ1-2|TRBV29-1|TRBD1
CSVTGEARYTF
TGCAGCGTTACAGGGGAGGCTCGCTACACCTTC
>few|TRBJ2-3|TRBV12-3/TRBV12-4|NA
CASSSDRNTQYF
TGTGCCAGCAGTTCGGACAGAAATACGCAGTATTTT
>NA|TRBJ2-7|TRBV29-1|NA
CSVERMPIGASYEQYF
TGCAGCGTTGAAAGGATGCCAATAGGGGCCTCATACGAGCAGTACTTC
>few|TRBJ2-7|TRBV6-5|NA
CASSYKQGNEQYF
TGTGCCAGCAGTTACAAACAGGGTAACGAGCAGTACTTC
>NA|TRBJ2-3|TRBV10-2|TRBD2
CASRKSGGARDTQYF
TGCGCCAGCAGAAAGAGCGGGGGGGCAAGAGATACGCAGTATTTT
>NA|TRBJ1-5|TRBV20-1|TRBD1
CSAIGQDNQPQHF
TGCAGTGCTATAGGACAGGACAATCAGCCCCAGCATTTT
>NA|TRBJ2-2|TRBV7-2|TRBD2
CASTRLASGGELFF
TGTGCCAGCACCCGACTAGCTTCCGGCGGGGAGCTGTTTTTT
>few|TRBJ2-7|TRBV28|TRBD1
CASSLYAGGSNEQYF
TGTGCCAGCAGTTTATATGCAGGGGGTAGCAACGAGCAGTACTTC
>few|TRBJ2-6|TRBV4-1|NA
CASSQDPNRVYGSGANVLTF
TGCGCCAGCAGCCAAGATCCGAACAGGGTGTATGGGTCTGGGGCCAACGTCCTGACTTTC
>NA|TRBJ2-4|TRBV6-2/TRBV6-3|TRBD1
CASSYSIVDRGKGNIQYF
TGTGCCAGCAGTTACTCGATTGTCGACAGGGGAAAGGGAAACATTCAGTACTTC
>NA|TRBJ2-1|TRBV11-3|NA
CASSLDRSFRGEQFF
TGTGCCAGCAGCTTAGATCGGAGCTTCAGGGGCGAGCAGTTCTTC
>NA|TRBJ2-3|TRBV7-8|NA
CASSLVGWKSDTQYF
TGTGCCAGCAGCTTAGTGGGTTGGAAATCAGATACGCAGTATTTT
>NA|TRBJ2-3|TRBV6-1|TRBD2
CASLPLLAGVSDTQYF
TGTGCCAGCCTTCCCCTACTAGCGGGAGTTTCAGATACGCAGTATTTT
>NA|TRBJ2-7|TRBV7-2|NA
CASSHLTDYEQYF
TGTGCCAGCAGTCACCTTACCGACTACGAGCAGTACTTC
>few|TRBJ2-7|TRBV7-2|TRBD1
CASSLTGQPTYEQYF
TGTGCCAGCAGCTTAACGGGACAGCCCACCTACGAGCAGTACTTC
>few|TRBJ2-7|TRBV2|NA
CASSDSRAGLYEQYF
TGTGCCAGCAGTGACAGTCGGGCAGGGCTATACGAGCAGTACTTC
>NA|TRBJ2-3|TRBV5-1|NA
CASSAPGPKVGHTDTQYF
TGCGCCAGCAGCGCGCCCGGACCTAAGGTCGGGCACACAGATACGCAGTATTTT
>few|TRBJ2-7|TRBV10-3|TRBD1
CAIRDRESYEQYF
TGTGCCATCAGGGACAGGGAGTCCTACGAGCAGTACTTC
>NA|TRBJ2-5|TRBV7-9|TRBD1
CASSVQQGPETQYF
TGTGCCAGCAGCGTACAACAGGGGCCGGAGACCCAGTACTTC
>NA|TRBJ2-3|TRBV20-1|TRBD2
CSARLTSGYTDTQYF
TGCAGTGCTAGACTGACTAGCGGATACACAGATACGCAGTATTTT
>few|TRBJ2-7|TRBV20-1|NA
CSARGQVSAYEQYF
TGCAGTGCTAGAGGACAGGTTAGCGCCTACGAGCAGTACTTC
>few|TRBJ2-1|TRBV3-1|NA
CASSRQYYNEQFF
TGTGCCAGCAGCCGACAGTACTACAATGAGCAGTTCTTC
>few|TRBJ2-7|TRBV12-3/TRBV12-4|TRBD2
CASRTSGGEQYF
TGTGCCAGCAGGACTAGCGGGGGCGAGCAGTACTTC
>once|TRBJ2-2|TRBV7-7|NA
CASSSRDLGTGELFF
TGTGCTAGCAGCAGCCGGGACCTAGGAACCGGGGAGCTGTTTTTT
>NA|TRBJ2-6|TRBV11-1|NA
CASSFQGSNVLTF
TGTGCCAGCAGCTTCCAGGGGTCCAACGTCCTGACTTTC
>few|TRBJ2-1|TRBV5-1|TRBD2
CASSFFGGISYNEQFF
TGCGCCAGCAGCTTCTTCGGGGGGATCTCCTACAATGAGCAGTTCTTC
>NA|TRBJ2-5|TRBV6-1|NA
CASSRGPVTLETQYF
TGTGCCAGCAGCCGCGGACCAGTAACCTTAGAGACCCAGTACTTC
>NA|TRBJ2-2|TRBV12-3/TRBV12-4|NA
CASRPGYSGPGELFF
TGTGCCAGCAGACCCGGGTACAGTGGCCCCGGGGAGCTGTTTTTT
>NA|TRBJ2-5|TRBV24-1|NA
CATSDLTVGVGQETQYF
TGTGCCACCAGTGATCTCACGGTGGGGGTCGGGCAAGAGACCCAGTACTTC
>few|TRBJ2-3|TRBV11-3|TRBD2
CASRRTSESTDTQYF
TGTGCCAGCAGAAGGACTAGCGAGAGCACAGATACGCAGTATTTT
>few|TRBJ2-2|TRBV12-3/TRBV12-4|TRBD2
CAGSRGGDTGELFF
TGTGCCGGTAGCCGGGGGGGGGACACCGGGGAGCTGTTTTTT
>few|TRBJ2-5|TRBV24-1|TRBD1
CATSDPNRGQETQYF
TGTGCCACCAGTGATCCCAACAGGGGGCAAGAGACCCAGTACTTC